A single sample is the source of the 9 T cell receptor beta chains below, sequenced in a study of blood T cell repertoires in COVID-19. Sequencing was performed with immunoSEQ multiplex PCR; in TCRdb, only in-frame clones are kept and a portion is missing. This table holds fewer than 150,000 clones, more than 65% found once. Sequencing was carried out using peripheral blood. These receptors were taken from a man aged 50-59 years with acute or convalescent COVID-19.

The chain links TRBV18 to TRBJ1-1, with TRBD1 identical over 9 bases. The CDR3 sequence is 16 residues long. V lost 4 bases to trimming and J lost 5 bases; unmatched junction nucleotides: 11. In germline, CDR1 is KGHSH, CDR2 LQKENI. For the CDR3, the DNA is TGTGCCAGCTCACTCTCCTCCACCGGGACAGGGACTGAAGCTTTCTTT. It codes for CASSLSSTGTGTEAFF.

This chain connects TRBV2 to TRBJ1-2, with unresolved D. The CDR3 length is 14 residues. CDR1 SNHLY and CDR2 FYNNEI come from the germline V gene. V was clipped by 5 bases and J by 0 bases, with 10 bases between them. The CDR3: CASSQQASNYGYTF. The CDR3 DNA follows: TGTGCCAGCAGTCAGCAGGCCTCTAACTATGGCTACACCTTC.

The V call is TRBV2, the J call TRBJ1-1, with D possibly matching TRBD1 (5 bases). The CDR3 length is 12 residues. CDR1 SNHLY and CDR2 FYNNEI come from the germline V gene. V lost 5 bases to trimming and J lost 4 bases, with 8 bases between them. The CDR3 reads CASSSGPTEAFF. CDR3 coding DNA: TGTGCCAGCAGTTCAGGGCCCACTGAAGCTTTCTTT.

The chain joins TRBV2 to TRBJ1-6; D gene ambiguous. This CDR3 has 15 residues. In germline, CDR1 is SNHLY, CDR2 FYNNEI. With 6 bases removed from V and 0 bases from J, the gap between germline ends came to 9 bases. CDR3 nucleotides: TGTGCCAGCAGGCAAGAGAGCTCCTATAATTCACCCCTCCACTTT. It is translated as CASRQESSYNSPLHF.

The chain joins TRBV20-1 to TRBJ2-5; D is ambiguous. V was shortened by 5 bases and J by 2 bases, with 6 bases between the two germline ends. This CDR3 contains 11 residues. CDR1 and CDR2 from the germline V gene are DFQATT and SNEGSKA (reference sequence). The CDR3 here is CSAQYQETQYF. The CDR3 DNA is TGCAGTGCTCAGTATCAAGAGACCCAGTACTTC.

The gene calls are TRBV5-8 and TRBJ1-2; D not certain. The CDR3 sequence is 13 residues long. Germline assignment: CDR1 SGHTS and CDR2 YDEGEE. V lost 5 bases and J 3 bases, leaving 11 bases between the germline ends. CDR3 region: CASSPGAYYGYTF. The CDR3 DNA follows: TGTGCCAGCAGTCCTGGAGCTTACTATGGCTACACCTTC.

The chain is built from TRBV5-1 and TRBJ2-3; 7 bases are a match to TRBD2. CDR1 is SGHRS, CDR2 YFSETQ, per germline. CDR3 length equals 15 residues. The V segment lost 2 bases and the J segment 2 bases; nucleotides outside the gene matches: 5. Here the CDR3 DNA reads TGCGCCAGCAGCTTTGGGACTATCCCCACAGATACGCAGTATTTT. This codes for CASSFGTIPTDTQYF.

The chain uses TRBV6-2 or TRBV6-3 and TRBJ1-1; D gene unclear. This CDR3 is built from 15 residues. Germline values: CDR1 MNHEY, CDR2 SVGEGT. The germline V and J ends were trimmed by 0 bases and 0 bases, with 8 bases remaining between them. The CDR3 region is CASSYSLQMNTEAFF. CDR3 DNA sequence: TGTGCCAGCAGTTACTCGTTACAGATGAACACTGAAGCTTTCTTT.

This clone was seen once. This chain links TRBV6-6 with TRBJ1-2, with TRBD1 as a possible D gene (5 bases). Germline V gene sequence: CDR1 MNHNY, CDR2 SVGAGI (reference sequence). The V end lost 10 bases, the J end lost 6 bases, and 21 bases lay between the germline ends. CDR3 length: 14 residues. In nucleotides, the CDR3 is TGTGCCATCCTCAGGGTGGAAGATCGGAATGGCTACACCTTC. Protein sequence: CAILRVEDRNGYTF.